The clone carrying this T cell receptor (beta chain) was observed once. The sample comes from a study of T-cell reconstitution after alpha-beta-depleted transplantation in children. The CDR3 sequence is 15 residues long. Germline values: CDR1 SGHRS, CDR2 YFSETQ. V lost 0 bases to trimming and J lost 2 bases, with 12 bases between them. As it was prepared, the TCRbeta library received unique molecular identifiers. One entry per CDR3 protein results from TCRdb running MiXCR on the PCR reads. The profile shows about 400,000 distinct CDR3 sequences, roughly 21% of them singletons. The chain carries TRBV5-1 and TRBJ2-7; the D is unclear. The sample consisted of PBMCs from the stem cell graft donor, taken from the stem cell graft. The source is a human donor who donated a stem cell graft to a child with acute myeloid leukemia. This CDR3 reads CASSLDAYQTYEQYF. The CDR3 region has the DNA TGCGCCAGCAGCTTGGATGCATACCAAACCTACGAGCAGTACTTC. The full variable domain, in which reference TRBV5-1 and TRBJ2-7 provide the parts outside the CDR3, is KAGVTQTPRYLIKTRGQQVTLSCSPISGHRSVSWYQQTPGQGLQFLFEYFSETQRNKGNFPGRFSGRQFSNSRSEMNVSTLELGDSALYLCASSLDAYQTYEQYFGPGTRLTVT.